The entry below gives a single TCR beta chain sequence along with its context. The sample originates from a study of early T cells in non-severe SARS-CoV-2 infection. TCRdb passed the 5' RACE reads through MiXCR, listing each CDR3 protein once. The table includes 35,000 to 45,000 distinct CDR3 sequences, roughly 6% detected once. The sequence was obtained from an adult who was a healthcare worker with PCR-confirmed SARS-CoV-2 infection or an uninfected control (not recorded which). The sequences come from whole blood, collected at baseline.

The CDR3 reads CSGQVINEQFF. The CDR3 nucleotides read TGCAGCGGACAGGTTATCAATGAGCAGTTCTTC. V is TRBV29-1 and J is TRBJ2-1; D may be TRBD1 (6 bases). This CDR3 has 11 amino acids. Germline V lookup: CDR1 SQVTM, CDR2 ANQGSEA. V was cut by 7 bases and J by 6 bases, with 10 bases left in between.